A single sample gave rise to the 30 T cell receptor beta chains below, sequenced in a study of blood T cell repertoires in COVID-19. The data were produced by immunoSEQ multiplex PCR, yet TCRdb's version contains in-frame clones alone and is incomplete. This sample has 250,000 or so clones, with 75% to 90% found just once. What was sequenced was PBMCs or T cells enriched from blood (not recorded which). The receptors were gathered from a man aged 50 or older who had been exposed to COVID-19.

This sequence joins TRBV5-6 and TRBJ2-7, with D possibly being TRBD2 (6 bases). Germline CDR1 and CDR2: SGHDT and YYEEEE. With 2 bases removed from V and 3 bases from J, the gap between germline ends came to 12 bases. This CDR3 spans 14 amino acids. The CDR3 DNA sequence: TGTGCCAGCAGCTTAGGGCTGGGAGGCTACGAGCAGTACGTC. Its translation: CASSLGLGGYEQYV.

V usage is TRBV28 and J usage is TRBJ1-2, with TRBD1 matching over 9 bases. Per germline, CDR1 MDHEN and CDR2 SYDVKM. The CDR3 sequence is 14 residues long. Trimming removed 2 bases from V and 4 bases from J; junction bases left unmatched: 2. The CDR3 DNA reads TGTGCCAGCAGTTTACTGGACAGGGGCTATGGCTACACCTTC. Translation gives CASSLLDRGYGYTF.

The count of this clone is one. The rearrangement joins TRBV29-1 to TRBJ2-2, with TRBD2 matching over 13 bases. The CDR3 is made up of 16 amino acids. Germline V gene sequence: CDR1 SQVTM, CDR2 ANQGSEA. V shed 4 bases and J 5 bases; nucleotides not matched to a gene: 7. The CDR3 nucleotides are TGCAGCGTTGGAGGACTAGCGGGAGTTCAAACCGGGGAGCTGTTTTTT. Translated: CSVGGLAGVQTGELFF.

Here the CDR3 DNA reads TGTGCCAGTAGTATAGTTCGGGGAGTGGACTATGGCTACACCTTC. It translates to CASSIVRGVDYGYTF. The chain uses TRBV19 and TRBJ1-2; D is undetermined. Germline CDR1 and CDR2: LNHDA and SQIVND (reference sequence). Trimming pared 1 base from V and 3 bases from J, leaving 12 bases between. The CDR3 is made up of 15 amino acids.

The J gene is TRBJ1-5, the V gene TRBV7-8; possible D gene TRBD1, 6 bases. V lost 3 bases and J lost 0, with 24 bases in between. Germline V CDR1 and CDR2: SGHVS, FQNEAQ. The CDR3 consists of 20 residues. For the CDR3, the DNA is TGTGCCAGCAGCTTCTACAACAGTGCTACGGGACACTATAGCAATCAGCCCCAGCATTTT. Its protein product is CASSFYNSATGHYSNQPQHF.

V gene TRBV24-1 combines with J gene TRBJ1-1; 8 bases agree with TRBD1. The V and J ends lost 1 base and 10 bases, in that order; junction bases with no gene match: 4. Germline V gene lookup returns CDR1 KGHDR and CDR2 SFDVKD. The length of the CDR3 is 13 residues. The DNA of the CDR3 is TGTGCCACCAGTGATTTCGGAGGGACAGGAGCTTTCTTT. It specifies CATSDFGGTGAFF.

This clone showed up just a few times. The chain employs TRBV2 and TRBJ1-5; D uncertain. The CDR3 is 14 residues long. Trimming stripped 0 bases from V and 4 bases from J, with 7 bases between. Looked up from germline, CDR1 is SNHLY and CDR2 is FYNNEI. CDR3 sequence reads: CASSEASRNQPQHF. The CDR3 DNA is TGTGCCAGCAGTGAAGCCAGTCGAAATCAGCCCCAGCATTTT. The full variable domain, with the rest looked up from reference TRBV2 and TRBJ1-5, is EPEVTQTPSHQVTQMGQEVILRCVPISNHLYFYWYRQILGQKVEFLVSFYNNEISEKSEIFDDQFSVERPDGSNFTLKIRSTKLEDSAMYFCASSEASRNQPQHFGDGTRLSIL.

The chain has TRBV19 and TRBJ2-5; D gene unclear. This CDR3 has 16 residues. V was trimmed by 3 bases and J by 1 base, leaving 15 bases between them. Germline CDR1 LNHDA, CDR2 SQIVND (reference sequence). Here the CDR3 DNA reads TGTGCCAGTAGTATTGCGGTCAGTCTCGCCCAAGAGACCCAGTACTTC. Its translation is CASSIAVSLAQETQYF.

The rearrangement uses TRBV6-5 and TRBJ1-6, with TRBD1 identical over 7 bases. The CDR3 contains 14 residues. Per germline, CDR1 MNHEY and CDR2 SVGAGI. J was trimmed by 9 bases and V by 7 bases; bases with no gene match: 9. Here the CDR3 reads CASKNRGKGSPLHF. Written as DNA, the CDR3 is TGTGCCAGCAAAAACAGGGGAAAAGGTTCACCCCTCCACTTT.

The chain employs TRBV23-1 and TRBJ1-1; maybe TRBD1 (5 bases). TRBV23-1 qualifies as an ORF whose function is uncertain. The ends were cut back, 3 bases at V and 0 bases at J, with 11 bases in the middle. This CDR3 is 15 amino acids long. The CDR3 nucleotides are TGCGCCAGCAGTCACGAGACAGAGATGAACACTGAAGCTTTCTTT. It codes for CASSHETEMNTEAFF.

The chain carries TRBV11-2 and TRBJ1-2; 9 nucleotides match TRBD1. CDR3 length: 14 amino acids. Germline CDR1 is SGHAT and CDR2 is FQNNGV. V shed 7 bases and J 6 bases; nucleotides not matched to a gene: 9. As DNA, the CDR3 is TGTGCCAGCACCAACTCGGGACAGGGTCATGGCTACACCTTC. It yields the protein CASTNSGQGHGYTF.

The chain joins TRBV28 to TRBJ1-5; 7 bases line up with TRBD1. V trimming: 6 bases; J trimming: 1 base; junction bases outside the gene matches: 9. The CDR3 runs 16 residues. CDR1 MDHEN and CDR2 SYDVKM come from the germline V gene. CDR3 coding DNA: TGTGCCAGCAGATTCGGAGTCAGGGGGAGCAATCAGCCCCAGCATTTT. Protein: CASRFGVRGSNQPQHF.

This chain connects TRBV6-1 to TRBJ1-1; D ambiguous. CDR3 size: 13 residues. The V end was cut by 3 bases, the J end by 4 bases, with 9 bases between. Germline lookup yields CDR1 MNHNS and CDR2 SASEGT. The CDR3 DNA reads as TGTGCCAGCAGTGATACCGGGGTCACTGAAGCTTTCTTT. Its translation is CASSDTGVTEAFF.

The genes are TRBV5-1 and TRBJ2-2; D is unclear. From germline, CDR1 is SGHRS and CDR2 YFSETQ. The V gene lost 3 bases and the J gene lost 6 bases, with 12 bases spanning the gap. The CDR3 is made up of 14 amino acids. CDR3 sequence: CASSYNDLAGELFF. In DNA, the CDR3 is TGCGCCAGCAGCTACAATGACTTGGCCGGGGAGCTGTTTTTT.

This chain connects TRBV2 to TRBJ2-4, with TRBD1 identical over 10 bases. Germline V gene sequence: CDR1 SNHLY, CDR2 FYNNEI. This CDR3 is built from 14 residues. V was pared by 5 bases and J by 8 bases, with 6 bases of the junction left unmatched. The CDR3 is CASSRQGAGDIQYF. The CDR3 DNA sequence: TGTGCCAGCAGTCGACAGGGGGCGGGAGACATTCAGTACTTC.

V and J are TRBV13 and TRBJ2-5; weak D call: TRBD2 (7 bases). V lost 4 bases and J lost 2, with 14 bases in between. Germline V CDR1 and CDR2: PRHDT, FYEKMQ (reference sequence). There are 15 residues in the CDR3. This CDR3 reads CASSSRRGGQETQYF. The CDR3 coding sequence is TGTGCCAGCAGCTCCAGGAGGGGGGGGCAAGAGACCCAGTACTTC.

This sequence joins TRBV5-1 and TRBJ2-1, with 7 bases matching TRBD1. The V segment lost 4 bases and the J segment 5 bases; nucleotides outside the gene matches: 3. In germline, CDR1 is SGHRS, CDR2 YFSETQ. The CDR3 runs 13 residues. The CDR3 here is CASSIGTDNEQFF. CDR3 sequence (DNA): TGCGCCAGCAGCATCGGGACAGACAATGAGCAGTTCTTC.

The rearrangement uses TRBV7-9 and TRBJ2-1; 13 bases fit TRBD2. V lost 5 bases and J lost 6; bases outside the gene matches: 7. CDR1 is SEHNR and CDR2 is FQNEAQ in the germline V gene (reference sequence). The CDR3 covers 16 residues. Here the CDR3 reads CASSGRTSGSSNEQFF. Here the CDR3 DNA reads TGTGCCAGCAGCGGACGGACTAGCGGGAGTAGCAATGAGCAGTTCTTC.

The J gene is TRBJ1-2, the V gene TRBV2; D possibly corresponds to TRBD1 (5 bases). Trimming cost V 7 bases and J 6 bases, with 9 bases left between them. From germline, CDR1 is SNHLY and CDR2 FYNNEI. The CDR3 totals 11 residues. This CDR3 reads CASTGGNGYTF. CDR3 nucleotide sequence: TGTGCCAGCACGGGGGGGAATGGCTACACCTTC.

CDR3 protein: CASSYITSTEAFF. CDR3 DNA: TGTGCCAGCAGTTATATCACGAGCACTGAAGCTTTCTTT. The gene calls are TRBV2 and TRBJ1-1; D unclear. V gave up 5 bases and J gave up 4 bases, with 11 bases separating them. The CDR3 is 13 residues long. Per the germline V gene, CDR1 is SNHLY and CDR2 is FYNNEI.

The V gene is TRBV5-4, the J gene TRBJ1-2; 8 nucleotides line up with TRBD1. This CDR3 comprises 15 residues. Unmatched junction bases numbered 5, after V lost 0 bases and J lost 4 bases. Germline loops: CDR1 SGHNT, CDR2 YYREEE (reference sequence). The CDR3, as DNA: TGTGCCAGCAGCTTGGTAGACAGGGGCCTCTATGGCTACACCTTC. Encoded protein: CASSLVDRGLYGYTF.

The chain links TRBV30 to TRBJ1-5, with TRBD1 matching 10 bases. The CDR3 has 13 residues. Germline V lookup: CDR1 GTSNPN, CDR2 SVGIG (reference sequence). Germline trimming cut 5 bases from V and 6 bases from J; bases unmatched to any gene: 4. In DNA form, the CDR3 reads TGTGCCTGGCGCGGACAGGGGGGTCAGCCCCAGCATTTT. As protein: CAWRGQGGQPQHF.

The chain carries TRBV4-1 and TRBJ1-1; D gene uncertain. The CDR3 is 14 amino acids. Trimming took 0 bases from V and 8 from J, leaving 13 bases between them. CDR1 MGHRA and CDR2 YSYEKL come from the germline V gene. CDR3 amino acids: CASSQEAARGEAFF. DNA of the CDR3: TGCGCCAGCAGCCAAGAGGCAGCTCGAGGAGAAGCTTTCTTT.

The V gene is TRBV2, the J gene TRBJ2-3; the D is unclear. The CDR3 contains 13 residues. Germline values: CDR1 SNHLY, CDR2 FYNNEI. V lost 7 bases and J 1 base, leaving 9 bases between the germline ends. The CDR3 coding sequence is TGTGCCAGCACCGGGTATGGCACAGATACGCAGTATTTT. This codes for CASTGYGTDTQYF.

This clone was seen more than once but under ten times. V gene TRBV3-1 (or the pseudogene TRBV3-2) combines with J gene TRBJ2-2; 8 bases are shared with TRBD2. The CDR3 is made up of 16 amino acids. With 2 bases clipped from V and 6 bases from J, the junction kept 8 bases outside the gene matches. Germline V gene data show CDR1 as LGHDT and CDR2 as YNNKEL (reference sequence). CDR3 region: CASSQWTSLLSGELFF. The DNA for the CDR3 is TGTGCCAGCAGCCAATGGACTAGCCTGCTGTCCGGGGAGCTGTTTTTT.

This sequence joins TRBV7-9 and TRBJ1-2; 9 bases map to TRBD1. J gave up 8 bases and V 1 base, and 11 bases lay outside the gene matches. The CDR3 consists of 16 residues. The germline gives CDR1 SEHNR, CDR2 FQNEAQ (reference sequence). CDR3 sequence (DNA): TGTGCCAGCAGCTTAGACGGGGACAGGGCAGGAGCCGGCTACACCTTC. Translation: CASSLDGDRAGAGYTF.

The gene calls are TRBV2 and TRBJ2-2, with 16 bases lining up with TRBD2. Trimming at V came to 8 bases and at J to 3 bases, leaving 9 bases not matched to a gene. The CDR3 extends over 18 amino acids. Germline values: CDR1 SNHLY, CDR2 FYNNEI. The CDR3 sequence: CASGGGTSGRADTGELFF. DNA of the CDR3: TGTGCCAGCGGGGGAGGGACTAGCGGGAGGGCCGACACCGGGGAGCTGTTTTTT.

The chain has TRBV2 and TRBJ2-7, with D possibly TRBD2 on 6 matching bases. CDR1 is SNHLY, CDR2 FYNNEI, per germline. Trimming shortened V by 6 bases and J by 5 bases, and 11 bases separated the two germline ends. CDR3 size: 12 residues. This chain's CDR3 is CASRERVHEQYF. CDR3 in DNA: TGTGCCAGCAGAGAGCGGGTTCACGAGCAGTACTTC.

The V gene is TRBV5-1, the J gene TRBJ1-1; D is perhaps TRBD1 (5 bases). CDR3 length: 15 amino acids. V was trimmed by 4 bases and J by 0 bases, leaving 13 bases between them. Germline V CDR1 and CDR2: SGHRS, YFSETQ. DNA for the CDR3: TGCGCCAGCAGCGGGGCGGGGGGTCTGAACACTGAAGCTTTCTTT. Protein: CASSGAGGLNTEAFF.

Only one count was recorded for this clone. The chain employs TRBV28 and TRBJ1-4, with 9 bases lining up with TRBD1. The germline gives CDR1 MDHEN, CDR2 SYDVKM. V shed 6 bases, J shed 8 bases, and the junction held 4 bases outside the gene matches. This CDR3 has 13 amino acids. CDR3 region: CASRDRGGEKLFF. The CDR3 nucleotides read TGTGCCAGCAGGGACAGGGGTGGGGAAAAACTGTTTTTT. The variable domain in full, with the rest retrieved from reference TRBV28 and TRBJ1-4, is DVKVTQSSRYLVKRTGEKVFLECVQDMDHENMFWYRQDPGLGLRLIYFSYDVKMKEKGDIPEGYSVSREKKERFSLILESASTNQTSMYLCASRDRGGEKLFFGSGTQLSVL.